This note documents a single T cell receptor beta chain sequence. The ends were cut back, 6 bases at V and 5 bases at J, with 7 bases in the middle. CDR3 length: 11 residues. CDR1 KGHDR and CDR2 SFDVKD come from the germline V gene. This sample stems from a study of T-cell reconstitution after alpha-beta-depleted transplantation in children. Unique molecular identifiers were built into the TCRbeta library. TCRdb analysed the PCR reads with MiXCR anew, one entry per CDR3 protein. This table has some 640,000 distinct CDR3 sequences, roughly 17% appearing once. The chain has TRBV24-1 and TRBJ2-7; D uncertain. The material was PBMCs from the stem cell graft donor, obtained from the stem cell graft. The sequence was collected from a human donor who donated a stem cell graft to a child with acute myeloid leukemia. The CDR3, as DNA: TGTGCCACCAGTCGTGGGAACGAGCAGTACTTC. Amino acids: CATSRGNEQYF.